Listed here is a single TCR beta chain. Antigen specificity is unknown. These data come from a study of cytomegalovirus exposure and HLA in healthy donors. The study, taken as a whole, reports: A later analysis appeared to link common viral pathogens to several of the most significant clusters.

CDR1 is SGHRS, CDR2 YFSETQ, per germline. V dropped 4 bases and J dropped 4; count of bases not matched to a gene: 15. CDR3 length: 17 amino acids. 60 Vbeta and 13 Jbeta primers were used in PCR. Assay used: immunoSEQ multiplex PCR; TCRdb lists only in-frame clones, some missing. The profile covers over 250,000 clones, with about 66% appearing a single time and roughly 2.4% taken by the ten largest. This clonotype originated in a female donor in good health and CMV-seronegative. The sample consisted of PBMCs. The gene calls are TRBV5-1 and TRBJ2-5; 8 bases fit TRBD2. DNA of the CDR3: TGCGCCAGCAGCAAAGCCCCGCGGGAGGCCCTTGGAGAGACCCAGTACTTC. Its protein is CASSKAPREALGETQYF.